The 18 T cell receptor beta chains reported below all come from one sample, sequenced in a study of blood T cell repertoires in COVID-19. Sequencing used immunoSEQ multiplex PCR; TCRdb keeps in-frame clones, though not all of them. This table holds 300,000 to 450,000 clones, roughly 87% found once. The sample consisted of PBMCs or T cells enriched from blood (not recorded which). Source of these receptors: a woman aged 25 to 39 who had recovered from COVID-19.

The gene calls are TRBV14 and TRBJ1-3; 7 bases map to TRBD1. V dropped 4 bases and J dropped 0; count of bases not matched to a gene: 9. The CDR3 is 17 amino acids. Germline-derived CDR1 and CDR2 are SGHDN and FVKESK. The CDR3 loop reads CASSPVGTASSGNTIYF. In DNA form, the CDR3 reads TGTGCCAGCAGCCCCGTGGGGACAGCGAGCTCTGGAAACACCATATATTTT.

The chain combines TRBV4-3 with TRBJ1-4, with D tentatively TRBD1 (5 bases). Per the germline V gene, CDR1 is LGHNA and CDR2 is YSLEER. This CDR3 contains 17 residues. Trimming took off 0 bases at V and 0 bases at J, with 11 bases between the two ends. The CDR3: CASSQDGGTATNEKLFF. DNA of the CDR3: TGCGCCAGCAGCCAAGATGGGGGGACGGCAACTAATGAAAAACTGTTTTTT.

This sequence joins TRBV29-1 and TRBJ2-3; 11 positions match TRBD2. Trimming cost V 6 bases and J 7 bases; bases outside gene matches: 12. Germline values: CDR1 SQVTM, CDR2 ANQGSEA. This CDR3 region has 15 residues. This CDR3 reads CSVLGLAEGPNTQYF. DNA of the CDR3: TGCAGCGTGCTGGGACTAGCGGAGGGCCCAAATACGCAGTATTTT.

CDR3 coding DNA: TGTGCCGCCTCTCTAACGGACTATGGCTACACCTTC. Its protein is CAASLTDYGYTF. The V and J genes are TRBV28 and TRBJ1-2, with D uncertain. This CDR3 is built from 12 residues. Germline V gene lookup returns CDR1 MDHEN and CDR2 SYDVKM. The V and J ends lost 11 bases and 3 bases respectively, with 13 bases between them.

The chain couples TRBV28 to TRBJ2-3; 13 bases are a match to TRBD2. Germline CDR1 is MDHEN and CDR2 is SYDVKM. Trimming at V came to 6 bases and at J to 7 bases, leaving 7 bases not matched to a gene. CDR3 length: 15 amino acids. The CDR3 sequence is CASRHTSGGGNTQYF. In nucleotides, the CDR3 is TGTGCCAGCAGACATACTAGCGGGGGGGGGAATACGCAGTATTTT.

The CDR3: CASSLQDTDSPLHF. The CDR3 DNA follows: TGTGCCAGCAGCTTGCAGGACACCGATTCACCCCTCCACTTT. The V gene is TRBV5-5, the J gene TRBJ1-6, with D perhaps matching TRBD1 (5 bases). V was shortened by 1 base and J by 8 bases, with 10 bases between the two germline ends. This CDR3 contains 14 residues. Germline V gene data show CDR1 as SGHKS and CDR2 as YYEKEE (reference sequence).

This clone turned up a few times. The CDR3 DNA reads as TGTGCCAGCAGCGTAGTACAGAGACTGAACACTGAAGCTTTCTTT. It specifies CASSVVQRLNTEAFF. This chain connects TRBV9 to TRBJ1-1; D remains ambiguous. The ends were cut back, 0 bases at V and 0 bases at J, with 9 bases in the middle. Germline V gives CDR1 SGDLS, CDR2 YYNGEE. There are 15 residues in the CDR3.

As concerns this clone: The sample contains more than one DNA sequence encoding this CDR3. This chain uses TRBV28 with TRBJ1-5; weak D call: TRBD1 (5 bases). The CDR3 runs to 14 residues. Germline lookup yields CDR1 MDHEN and CDR2 SYDVKM. V lost 3 bases and J lost 4, with 10 bases in between. Here the CDR3 reads CASSLVTANQPQHF. As DNA, the CDR3 is TGTGCCAGCAGTTTGGTGACAGCAAATCAGCCCCAGCATTTT. Together with reference TRBV28 and TRBJ1-5, the CDR3 gives the full variable domain: DVKVTQSSRYLVKRTGEKVFLECVQDMDHENMFWYRQDPGLGLRLIYFSYDVKMKEKGDIPEGYSVSREKKERFSLILESASTNQTSMYLCASSLVTANQPQHFGDGTRLSIL.

The V gene is TRBV2, the J gene TRBJ1-2; maybe TRBD1 (6 bases). V was trimmed by 4 bases and J by 5 bases, leaving 17 bases between them. The CDR3 covers 15 residues. The germline V gene has CDR1 SNHLY and CDR2 FYNNEI. In DNA, the CDR3 is TGTGCCAGCAGTGCCCGACAGGCGTCCTCATATGGCTACACCTTC. It yields the protein CASSARQASSYGYTF.

The chain couples TRBV6-5 to TRBJ2-5; D might be TRBD1 (6 bases). The germline V and J ends were trimmed by 2 bases and 1 base, with 11 bases remaining between them. Germline loops: CDR1 MNHEY, CDR2 SVGAGI. The CDR3 totals 15 residues. CDR3 region: CASSYLGTRQETQYF. CDR3 coding DNA: TGTGCCAGCAGTTACCTAGGGACACGCCAAGAGACCCAGTACTTC.

This chain joins TRBV28 and TRBJ1-4; 7 positions agree with TRBD1. CDR1 is MDHEN and CDR2 is SYDVKM in the germline V gene. CDR3 size: 14 residues. The V segment lost 2 bases and the J segment 7 bases; nucleotides outside the gene matches: 4. The CDR3 DNA is TGTGCCAGCAGTTTAAGGGGGCGCCCTGAAAAACTGTTTTTT. Protein sequence: CASSLRGRPEKLFF.

V is TRBV14 and J is TRBJ1-2; no clear D gene. V lost 0 bases and J lost 6, with 11 bases in between. CDR3 length: 14 residues. Germline V gene lookup returns CDR1 SGHDN and CDR2 FVKESK. The chain's CDR3 is CASSQDLGGNGYTF. As DNA, the CDR3 is TGTGCCAGCAGCCAAGATCTGGGAGGGAATGGCTACACCTTC.

On this clone itself: Other DNA sequences in this specimen translate into the identical CDR3. The chain has TRBV20-1 and TRBJ1-1; no clear D. Trimming shortened V by 4 bases and J by 2 bases, and 5 bases separated the two germline ends. This CDR3 is built from 11 residues. The germline V gene has CDR1 DFQATT and CDR2 SNEGSKA (reference sequence). The CDR3 sequence is CSATHNTEAFF. The CDR3 DNA is TGCAGTGCTACACACAACACTGAAGCTTTCTTT.

The chain has TRBV18 and TRBJ1-5; D uncertain. CDR1 is KGHSH, CDR2 LQKENI, per germline. V lost 3 bases and J 6 bases, leaving 15 bases between the germline ends. The CDR3 is 15 amino acids. DNA of the CDR3: TGTGCCAGCTCACCGGATACCCCGGGTACTCAGCCCCAGCATTTT. As protein: CASSPDTPGTQPQHF.

V is TRBV7-2 and J is TRBJ1-3; D may be TRBD1 (5 bases). The CDR3 is 16 amino acids. With 1 base removed from V and 0 bases from J, the gap between germline ends came to 10 bases. Looked up from germline, CDR1 is SGHTA and CDR2 is FQGNSA. CDR3 bases: TGTGCCAGCAGCTTAGTGCCAGGGCGCTCTGGAAACACCATATATTTT. This gives the protein CASSLVPGRSGNTIYF.

The CDR3 nucleotides are TGTGCCAGCAGCACAAGACAGGGGGCAGACACTGAAGCTTTCTTT. Residues: CASSTRQGADTEAFF. J is TRBJ1-1 and V is TRBV7-9; 10 bases map to TRBD1. J was trimmed by 3 bases and V by 5 bases; bases with no gene match: 6. The CDR3 consists of 15 residues. Germline assignment: CDR1 SEHNR and CDR2 FQNEAQ (reference sequence).

The J gene is TRBJ1-3, the V gene TRBV5-1; TRBD1 matches at 8 bases. The CDR3 totals 15 residues. V was pared by 5 bases and J by 2 bases, with 6 bases of the junction left unmatched. In germline, CDR1 is SGHRS, CDR2 YFSETQ. CDR3 region: CASRTTGEAGNTIYF. The CDR3 DNA is TGCGCCAGCAGGACGACAGGGGAGGCTGGAAACACCATATATTTT.

This rearrangement joins TRBV28 to TRBJ1-5; 9 bases map to TRBD1. Germline CDR1 MDHEN, CDR2 SYDVKM. V dropped 8 bases and J dropped 6; count of bases not matched to a gene: 8. The CDR3 consists of 14 residues. Written as DNA, the CDR3 is TGTGCCAGCGGAAGGACAGGGGTAAGTCAGCCCCAGCATTTT. Protein product: CASGRTGVSQPQHF. Full variable domain (missing parts from reference TRBV28 and TRBJ1-5): DVKVTQSSRYLVKRTGEKVFLECVQDMDHENMFWYRQDPGLGLRLIYFSYDVKMKEKGDIPEGYSVSREKKERFSLILESASTNQTSMYLCASGRTGVSQPQHFGDGTRLSIL.